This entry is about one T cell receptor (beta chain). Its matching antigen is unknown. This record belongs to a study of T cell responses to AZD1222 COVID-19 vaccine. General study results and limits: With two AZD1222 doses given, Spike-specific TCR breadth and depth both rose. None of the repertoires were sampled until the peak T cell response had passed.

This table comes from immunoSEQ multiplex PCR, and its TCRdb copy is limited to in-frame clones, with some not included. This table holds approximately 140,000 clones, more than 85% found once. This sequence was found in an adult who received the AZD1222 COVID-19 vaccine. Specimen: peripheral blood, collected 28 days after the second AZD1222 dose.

The CDR3 loop is CARTDLGTDNTGELFF. CDR3 nucleotides: TGCGCCAGAACTGACCTTGGGACAGACAACACCGGGGAGCTGTTTTTT. The rearrangement uses TRBV5-1 and TRBJ2-2; 7 bases align to TRBD1. V was clipped by 8 bases and J by 2 bases; unmatched bases: 12. CDR1 is SGHRS and CDR2 is YFSETQ in the germline V gene. The CDR3 contains 16 residues.